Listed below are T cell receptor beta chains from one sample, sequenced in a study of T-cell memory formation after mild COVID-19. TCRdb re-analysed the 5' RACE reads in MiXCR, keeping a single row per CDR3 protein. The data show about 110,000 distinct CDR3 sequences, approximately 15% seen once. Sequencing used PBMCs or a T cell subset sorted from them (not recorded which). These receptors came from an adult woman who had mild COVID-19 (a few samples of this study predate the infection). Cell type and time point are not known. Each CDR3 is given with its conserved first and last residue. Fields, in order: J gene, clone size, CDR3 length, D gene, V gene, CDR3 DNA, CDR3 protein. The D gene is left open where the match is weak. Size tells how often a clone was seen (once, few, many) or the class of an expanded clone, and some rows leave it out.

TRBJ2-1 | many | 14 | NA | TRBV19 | TGTGCCAGTAGTATAAGCGGCGTCTACAATGAGCAGTTCTTC | CASSISGVYNEQFF
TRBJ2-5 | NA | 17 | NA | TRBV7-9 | TGTGCCAGCAGCTTAATAGGGCAGCGACCCGGGAGAGAGACCCAGTACTTC | CASSLIGQRPGRETQYF
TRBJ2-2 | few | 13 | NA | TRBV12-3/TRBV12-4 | TGTGCCAGCAGTTTGCTAGTTCCCGGGGAGCTGTTTTTT | CASSLLVPGELFF
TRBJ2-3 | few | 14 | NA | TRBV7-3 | TGTGCCAGCAGCTCCCTAGGGGAGGGGGGGATGCAGTATTTT | CASSSLGEGGMQYF
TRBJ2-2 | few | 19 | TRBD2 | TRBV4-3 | TGCGCCAGCAGCCAAGATCAGCGGGAGGTCTTCTCGAACACCGGGGAGCTGTTTTTT | CASSQDQREVFSNTGELFF
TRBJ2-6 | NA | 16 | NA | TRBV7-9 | TGTGCCAGCAGCCACGGCCCGGGCGCTGGGGCCAACGTCCTGACTTTC | CASSHGPGAGANVLTF
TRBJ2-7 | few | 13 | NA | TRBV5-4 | TGTGCCAGCAGCTTGTTTCAGGACTACGAGCAGTACTTC | CASSLFQDYEQYF
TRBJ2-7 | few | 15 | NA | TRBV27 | TGTGCCAGCAGTTTAATGGAGGGGAGCTCCTACGAGCAGTACTTC | CASSLMEGSSYEQYF
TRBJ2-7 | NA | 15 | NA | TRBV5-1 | TGCGCCAGCAGCTTGGGGGCCTCGGGGCCCTACGAGCAGTACTTC | CASSLGASGPYEQYF
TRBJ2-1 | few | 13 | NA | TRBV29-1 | TGCAGCGTTCGTTTGGCGGGGTCATACGAGCAGTTCTTC | CSVRLAGSYEQFF
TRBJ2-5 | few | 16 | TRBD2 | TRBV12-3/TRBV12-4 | TGTGCCAGCAGCCCATTTAGCGGGAGAGGTGGGGAGACCCAGTACTTC | CASSPFSGRGGETQYF
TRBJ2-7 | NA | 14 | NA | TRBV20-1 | TGCAGTGTCAAACCATTCGACCGACCCTACGAGCAGTACTTC | CSVKPFDRPYEQYF
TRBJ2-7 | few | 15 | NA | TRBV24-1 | TGTGCCACCAGTGATTTTCATCGGAGAATCTACGAGCAGTACTTC | CATSDFHRRIYEQYF
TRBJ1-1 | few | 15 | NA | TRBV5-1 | TGCGCCAGCAGCTTAAGAAACCCCGGGGGGATTGAAGCTTTCTTT | CASSLRNPGGIEAFF
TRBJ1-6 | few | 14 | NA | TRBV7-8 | TGTGCCAGCAGCTTCAGGGGTTATAATTCACCCCTCCACTTT | CASSFRGYNSPLHF
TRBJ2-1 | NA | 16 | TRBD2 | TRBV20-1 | TGCAGTGCTCAGCGGACTAGCGGGGACAACTTCGATGAGCAGTTCTTC | CSAQRTSGDNFDEQFF
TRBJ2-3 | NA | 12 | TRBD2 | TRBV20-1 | TGCAGTGCTAGAGATGGTAGCGGGTGGCAGTATTTT | CSARDGSGWQYF
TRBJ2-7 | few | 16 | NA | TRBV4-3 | TGCGCCAGCAGCCTTCAAGGTAGGACAGACCTTTGGGAGCAGTACTTC | CASSLQGRTDLWEQYF
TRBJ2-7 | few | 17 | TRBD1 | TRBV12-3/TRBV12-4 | TGTGCCAGCAGTTTATCCCAGAACAGGGGGCGAGGCTACGAGCAGTACTTC | CASSLSQNRGRGYEQYF
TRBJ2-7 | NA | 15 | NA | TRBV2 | TGTGCCAGCAGTGAATCGCCAGGGGTAAACTACGAGCAGTACTTC | CASSESPGVNYEQYF
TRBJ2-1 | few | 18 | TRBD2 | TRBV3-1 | TGTGCCAGCAGCCCGACTAGCGGGGGGGCCGTGGGGTTCAATGAGCAGTTCTTC | CASSPTSGGAVGFNEQFF
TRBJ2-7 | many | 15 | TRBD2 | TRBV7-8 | TGTGCCAGCAGCTTCGAACTAGCGGGGACCTACGAGCAGTACTTC | CASSFELAGTYEQYF
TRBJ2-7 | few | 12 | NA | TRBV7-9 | TGTGCCAGCAGCCTCCACCACTACGAGCAGTACTTC | CASSLHHYEQYF
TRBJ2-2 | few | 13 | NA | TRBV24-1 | TGTGCCACCAGTGACCAGAACACCGGGGAGCTGTTTTTT | CATSDQNTGELFF